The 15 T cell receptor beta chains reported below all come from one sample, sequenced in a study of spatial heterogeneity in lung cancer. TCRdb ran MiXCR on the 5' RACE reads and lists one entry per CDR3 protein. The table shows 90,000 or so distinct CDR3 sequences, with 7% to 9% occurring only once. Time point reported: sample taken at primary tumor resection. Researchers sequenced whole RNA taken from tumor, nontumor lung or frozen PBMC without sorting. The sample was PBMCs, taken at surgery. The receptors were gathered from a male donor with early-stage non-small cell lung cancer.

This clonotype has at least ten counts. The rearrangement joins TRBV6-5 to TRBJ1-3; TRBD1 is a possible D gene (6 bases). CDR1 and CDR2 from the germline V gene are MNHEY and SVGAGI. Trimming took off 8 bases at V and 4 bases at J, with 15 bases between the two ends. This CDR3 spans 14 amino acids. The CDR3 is CASAGTQNGNTIYF. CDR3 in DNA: TGTGCCAGCGCCGGGACACAGAACGGAAACACCATATATTTT.

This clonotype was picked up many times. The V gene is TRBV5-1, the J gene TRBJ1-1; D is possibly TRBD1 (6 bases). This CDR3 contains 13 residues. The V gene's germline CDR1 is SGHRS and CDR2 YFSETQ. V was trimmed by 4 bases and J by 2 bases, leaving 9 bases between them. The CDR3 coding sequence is TGCGCCAGCAGCGTGGACAGTAACACTGAAGCTTTCTTT. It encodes CASSVDSNTEAFF.

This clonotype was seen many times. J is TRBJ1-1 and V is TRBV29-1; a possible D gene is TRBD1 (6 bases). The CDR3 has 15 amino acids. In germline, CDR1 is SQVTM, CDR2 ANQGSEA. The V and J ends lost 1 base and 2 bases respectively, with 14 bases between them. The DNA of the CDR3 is TGCAGCGTTGAAGGTCCTAAGGGGGGCAACACTGAAGCTTTCTTT. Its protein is CSVEGPKGGNTEAFF.

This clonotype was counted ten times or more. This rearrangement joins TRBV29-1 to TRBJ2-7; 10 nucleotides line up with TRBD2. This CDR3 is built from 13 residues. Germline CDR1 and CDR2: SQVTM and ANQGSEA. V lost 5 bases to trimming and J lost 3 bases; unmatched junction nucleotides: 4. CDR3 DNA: TGCAGCGTTAGGACTAGCGGATACTACGAGCAGTACTTC. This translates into CSVRTSGYYEQYF.

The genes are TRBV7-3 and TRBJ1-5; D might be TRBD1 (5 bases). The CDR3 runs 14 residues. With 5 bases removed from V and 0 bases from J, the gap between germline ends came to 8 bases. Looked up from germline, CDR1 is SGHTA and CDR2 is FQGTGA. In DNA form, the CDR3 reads TGTGCCAGCAGCACAGACAGTAGCAATCAGCCCCAGCATTTT. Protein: CASSTDSSNQPQHF.

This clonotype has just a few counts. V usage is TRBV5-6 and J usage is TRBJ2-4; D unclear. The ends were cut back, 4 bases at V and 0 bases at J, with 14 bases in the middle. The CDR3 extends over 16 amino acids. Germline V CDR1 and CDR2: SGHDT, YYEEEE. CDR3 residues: CASSKRRELAKNIQYF. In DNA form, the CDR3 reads TGTGCCAGCAGCAAGCGAAGGGAACTAGCCAAAAACATTCAGTACTTC.

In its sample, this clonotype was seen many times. CDR3 sequence: CASSLAPRYEQYF. For the CDR3, the DNA is TGCGCCAGCAGCTTGGCCCCCAGGTACGAGCAGTACTTC. The chain has TRBV5-1 and TRBJ2-7; D unresolved. The germline V and J ends were trimmed by 0 bases and 4 bases, with 8 bases remaining between them. The CDR3 has 13 residues. Per the germline V gene, CDR1 is SGHRS and CDR2 is YFSETQ. Based on the CDR3 plus reference TRBV5-1 and TRBJ2-7, the full variable domain is KAGVTQTPRYLIKTRGQQVTLSCSPISGHRSVSWYQQTPGQGLQFLFEYFSETQRNKGNFPGRFSGRQFSNSRSEMNVSTLELGDSALYLCASSLAPRYEQYFGPGTRLTVT.

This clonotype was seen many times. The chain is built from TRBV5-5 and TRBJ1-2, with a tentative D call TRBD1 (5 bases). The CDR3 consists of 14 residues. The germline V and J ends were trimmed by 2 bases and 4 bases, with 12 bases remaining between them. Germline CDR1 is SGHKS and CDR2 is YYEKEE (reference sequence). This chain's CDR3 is CASSLAQGTYGYTF. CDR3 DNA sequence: TGTGCCAGCAGCTTAGCGCAGGGAACCTATGGCTACACCTTC.

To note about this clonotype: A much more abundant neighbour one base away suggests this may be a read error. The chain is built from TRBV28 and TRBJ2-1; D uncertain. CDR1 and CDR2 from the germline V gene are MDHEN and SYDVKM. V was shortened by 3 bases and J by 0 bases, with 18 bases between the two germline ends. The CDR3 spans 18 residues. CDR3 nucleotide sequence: TGTGCCAGCAGTTTTAATAGCCCGGCTGCAAGCTCCTACAATGAGCAGTTCTTC. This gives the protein CASSFNSPAASSYNEQFF.

CDR3 coding DNA: TGCGCCAGCAGACTAGCGGGCTTGAACACCGGGGAGCTGTTTTTT. This gives the protein CASRLAGLNTGELFF. The chain has TRBV5-1 and TRBJ2-2; 9 bases map to TRBD2. The CDR3 spans 15 residues. Looked up from germline, CDR1 is SGHRS and CDR2 is YFSETQ. Trimming removed 5 bases from V and 1 base from J; junction bases left unmatched: 3.

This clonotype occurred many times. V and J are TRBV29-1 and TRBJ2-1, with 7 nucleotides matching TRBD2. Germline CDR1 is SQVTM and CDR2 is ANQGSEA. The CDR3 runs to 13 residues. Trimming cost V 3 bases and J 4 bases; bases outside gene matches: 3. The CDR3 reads CSVEGTNYNEQFF. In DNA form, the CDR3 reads TGCAGCGTTGAGGGGACTAATTACAATGAGCAGTTCTTC.

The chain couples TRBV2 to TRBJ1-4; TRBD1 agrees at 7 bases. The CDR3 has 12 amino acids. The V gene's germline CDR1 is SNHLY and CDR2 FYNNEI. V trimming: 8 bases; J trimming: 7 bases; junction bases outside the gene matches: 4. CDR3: CASRTGIEKLFF. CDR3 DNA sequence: TGTGCCAGCCGGACAGGAATTGAAAAACTGTTTTTT.

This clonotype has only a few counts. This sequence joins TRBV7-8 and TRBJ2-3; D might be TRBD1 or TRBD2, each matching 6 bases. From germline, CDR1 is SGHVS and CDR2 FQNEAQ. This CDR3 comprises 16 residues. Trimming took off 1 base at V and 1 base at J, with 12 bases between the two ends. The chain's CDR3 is CASSLDTGAGTDTQYF. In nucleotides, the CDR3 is TGTGCCAGCAGCTTAGATACGGGGGCTGGCACAGATACGCAGTATTTT.

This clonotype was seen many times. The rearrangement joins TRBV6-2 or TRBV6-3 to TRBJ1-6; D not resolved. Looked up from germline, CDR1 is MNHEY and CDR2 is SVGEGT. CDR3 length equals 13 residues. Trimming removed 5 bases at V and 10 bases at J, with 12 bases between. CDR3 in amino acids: CASSTRGGSPLHF. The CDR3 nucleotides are TGTGCCAGCAGTACCCGGGGAGGATCACCCCTCCACTTT.

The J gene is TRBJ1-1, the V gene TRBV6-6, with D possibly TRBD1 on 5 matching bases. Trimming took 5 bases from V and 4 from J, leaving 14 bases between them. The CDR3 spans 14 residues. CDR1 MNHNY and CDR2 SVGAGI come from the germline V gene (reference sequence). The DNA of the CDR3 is TGTGCCAGCAGTCCCCAGGGAGTGAGCACTGAAGCTTTCTTT. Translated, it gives CASSPQGVSTEAFF.